The TCR beta chain under discussion was sequenced for a study of glioma-infiltrating T cells after dendritic cell vaccination. Overall study findings and caveats: No direct clonality-survival link was found; a diverse polyclonal response may matter.

Deletions cut 5 bases from V and 10 bases from J, with 23 bases between. The CDR3 totals 16 residues. Germline CDR1 LNHDA, CDR2 SQIVND (reference sequence). Note on this clone: Its antigen remains unidentified.

The data were produced by immunoSEQ multiplex PCR, yet TCRdb's version contains in-frame clones alone and is incomplete. Here the sample spans 80,000 to 100,000 clones, approximately 80% being singletons. Time point indicated: after dendritic cell vaccination, including at tumor progression/relapse. No glioblastoma patient carried an isocitrate dehydrogenase mutation. The chain combines TRBV19 with TRBJ1-4; D is possibly TRBD1 (6 bases). The TCR comes from a human donor with glioblastoma. The material was blood, obtained after dendritic cell vaccination. The CDR3 coding sequence is TGTGCCAGTAGTCCGTCGGGCCAGGGGCCGGGAGGAAAACTGTTTTTT. Protein: CASSPSGQGPGGKLFF.